This T cell receptor (beta chain) was recovered during a study of OX40 agonist ivuxolimab in advanced cancers. Study-level information: The study reported partial responses in three patients: one hepatocellular carcinoma, two cutaneous melanoma.

This clone was detected only a few times. Antigen unknown. The data were produced by immunoSEQ multiplex PCR, yet TCRdb's version contains in-frame clones alone and is incomplete. This sample yields some 81,000 clones, of which more than 70% are seen a single time; about 0.76% belongs to the top ten. Per the germline V gene, CDR1 is MNHNS and CDR2 is SASEGT. The length of the CDR3 is 14 residues. Trimming removed 7 bases from V and 0 bases from J, with 10 bases in between. Study-wide results and caveats: The CD4+ and CD8+ T cells in the blood had expanded clonally by week 6 at 0.1 to 3.0 mg/kg.

The chain combines TRBV6-1 with TRBJ2-1; D is perhaps TRBD2 (6 bases). This specimen was CD4+ or CD8+ T cells sorted from blood, taken in a trial of the OX40 agonist ivuxolimab. The receptor comes from an adult with an advanced solid tumor such as melanoma, head and neck, liver or kidney cancer. The DNA for the CDR3 is TGTGCCAGCATAGCGGCTGGCTCCTACAATGAGCAGTTCTTC. It translates to CASIAAGSYNEQFF.